These 7 T cell receptor beta chains were all obtained from the same sample, sequenced in a study of cytomegalovirus exposure and HLA in healthy donors. Sequencing was performed with immunoSEQ multiplex PCR; in TCRdb, only in-frame clones are kept and a portion is missing. The sample has roughly 220,000 clones; about 89% are singletons. The sample taken for sequencing was PBMCs. The receptors shown here come from a woman under 30 in good health and CMV-seronegative.

V and J are TRBV18 and TRBJ1-2; 9 nucleotides match TRBD1. Looked up from germline, CDR1 is KGHSH and CDR2 is LQKENI. The CDR3 loop spans 15 amino acids. J lost 6 bases, V lost 3 bases, and 8 bases had no gene match. CDR3 coding DNA: TGTGCCAGCTCACCGGGTTCGGGACAGGGTCATGGCTACACCTTC. This sequence encodes CASSPGSGQGHGYTF.

The V gene is TRBV30, the J gene TRBJ2-7; TRBD1 matches at 7 bases. V trimming: 5 bases; J trimming: 4 bases; junction bases outside the gene matches: 8. This CDR3 region has 13 residues. Germline V gives CDR1 GTSNPN, CDR2 SVGIG (reference sequence). The CDR3 spells CAWDRQGWYEQYF. The CDR3 DNA follows: TGTGCCTGGGACCGACAGGGCTGGTACGAGCAGTACTTC.

V gene TRBV11-3 combines with J gene TRBJ2-5, with D unclear. The CDR3 totals 15 residues. Germline assignment: CDR1 SGHNT and CDR2 YENEEA. With 1 base removed from V and 4 bases from J, the gap between germline ends came to 13 bases. The CDR3, as DNA: TGTGCCAGCAGCTTAGGTGGCCCCAGTGGAGAGACCCAGTACTTC. It yields the protein CASSLGGPSGETQYF.

The chain employs TRBV28 and TRBJ1-2; maybe TRBD1 (6 bases). CDR1 is MDHEN, CDR2 SYDVKM, per germline. The CDR3 contains 13 residues. V was shortened by 6 bases and J by 4 bases, with 12 bases between the two germline ends. The CDR3 coding sequence is TGTGCCAGCAGCCTCGGACAGTCCTATGGCTACACCTTC. It yields the protein CASSLGQSYGYTF.

The chain combines TRBV5-1 with TRBJ2-5; D is perhaps TRBD1 (6 bases). This CDR3 is 16 amino acids long. V shed 4 bases and J shed 2 bases, with 18 bases lying between them. The germline CDR1 and CDR2 sequences are SGHRS and YFSETQ. The CDR3, as DNA: TGCGCCAGCAGCAATATGGGGCAGGGGATACAAGAGACCCAGTACTTC. It encodes CASSNMGQGIQETQYF.

This clone occurred once. V and J are TRBV10-3 and TRBJ1-2; D possibly corresponds to TRBD1 (5 bases). This CDR3 comprises 15 residues. CDR1 ENHRY and CDR2 SYGVKD come from the germline V gene. V lost 3 bases and J lost 4, with 15 bases in between. The CDR3 DNA reads as TGTGCCATCAGTGAATCCCAGGGTGGGCCCTATGGCTACACCTTC. It encodes CAISESQGGPYGYTF.

In regard to this clone: Other nucleotide sequences in the sample specify the same CDR3. This rearrangement joins TRBV5-1 to TRBJ1-1; no clear D. The V gene's germline CDR1 is SGHRS and CDR2 YFSETQ. V was clipped by 1 base and J by 5 bases, with 9 bases between them. The CDR3 covers 13 residues. The DNA for the CDR3 is TGCGCCAGCAGCTTGTCCGGTGGTACTGAAGCTTTCTTT. This sequence encodes CASSLSGGTEAFF.